The 11 T cell receptor beta chains listed next were all sequenced from one sample in a study of blood T cell repertoires in COVID-19. This table comes from immunoSEQ multiplex PCR, and its TCRdb copy is limited to in-frame clones, with some not included. The sample consists of tens of thousands of clones, about 70% of them appearing once. The sample taken for sequencing was peripheral blood. The receptors were gathered from a man of 80 years or more with acute or convalescent COVID-19.

This clone was found a few times. CDR3 bases: TGTGCCAGCAGTTCAGGGTTTCAAGAGACCCAGTACTTC. It is translated as CASSSGFQETQYF. The V call is TRBV11-3, the J call TRBJ2-5, with a weak D call TRBD1 (5 bases). Germline V gives CDR1 SGHNT, CDR2 YENEEA. Trimming removed 6 bases from V and 2 bases from J, with 10 bases in between. The CDR3 extends over 13 amino acids.

The rearrangement uses TRBV30 and TRBJ2-2; possible D gene TRBD2, 5 bases. This CDR3 has 15 residues. Trimming took off 1 base at V and 3 bases at J, with 12 bases between the two ends. The germline gives CDR1 GTSNPN, CDR2 SVGIG (reference sequence). CDR3 coding DNA: TGTGCCTGGAGTGGAGGGAGAACCTACACCGGGGAGCTGTTTTTT. It translates to CAWSGGRTYTGELFF. Drawing the rest from reference TRBV30 and TRBJ2-2, the complete variable domain is SQTIHQWPATLVQPVGSPLSLECTVEGTSNPNLYWYRQAAGRGLQLLFYSVGIGQISSEVPQNLSASRPQDRQFILSSKKLLLSDSGFYLCAWSGGRTYTGELFFGEGSRLTVL.

The chain employs TRBV3-1 (or the pseudogene TRBV3-2) and TRBJ2-1; D unclear. This CDR3 has 17 amino acids. Trimming stripped 0 bases from V and 0 bases from J, with 12 bases between. Germline values: CDR1 LGHDT, CDR2 YNNKEL (reference sequence). The CDR3 protein is CASSQDPRRPSYNEQFF. CDR3 DNA: TGTGCCAGCAGCCAAGATCCTCGCAGGCCCTCCTACAATGAGCAGTTCTTC.

The genes are TRBV28 and TRBJ1-3; D is unresolved. V was clipped by 7 bases and J by 4 bases, with 14 bases between them. The CDR3 has 14 amino acids. Germline loops: CDR1 MDHEN, CDR2 SYDVKM. DNA of the CDR3: TGTGCCAGCACTCTAGGCGGTGGCGGAAACACCATATATTTT. The encoded protein is CASTLGGGGNTIYF.

This clone was counted once. The chain carries TRBV28 and TRBJ1-5; 10 nucleotides align to TRBD1. CDR1 MDHEN and CDR2 SYDVKM come from the germline V gene. The V and J ends lost 5 bases and 2 bases, in that order; junction bases with no gene match: 15. This CDR3 contains 19 residues. Here the CDR3 reads CASSPLVLTGGIRNQPQHF. CDR3 nucleotide sequence: TGTGCCAGCAGTCCCCTTGTTTTGACAGGGGGCATCCGCAATCAGCCCCAGCATTTT.

The J gene is TRBJ2-7, the V gene TRBV3-1 (or the pseudogene TRBV3-2); 9 bases map to TRBD2. The CDR3 runs 15 residues. Germline loops: CDR1 LGHDT, CDR2 YNNKEL (reference sequence). V dropped 2 bases and J dropped 6; count of bases not matched to a gene: 8. DNA for the CDR3: TGTGCCAGCAGCCAACGAGGGCGGGAGGGGGGCGAGCAGTACTTC. This gives the protein CASSQRGREGGEQYF.

A few counts support this clone. V gene TRBV2 combines with J gene TRBJ2-7; D gene uncertain. Trimming removed 2 bases from V and 3 bases from J, with 5 bases in between. Germline V CDR1 and CDR2: SNHLY, FYNNEI. This CDR3 is 12 amino acids long. CDR3 nucleotides: TGTGCCAGCAGTGAAACGGGCTACGAGCAGTACTTC. This codes for CASSETGYEQYF.

This clone was counted a few times. V and J are TRBV4-1 and TRBJ2-2; no clear D gene. The CDR3 covers 15 residues. Per the germline V gene, CDR1 is MGHRA and CDR2 is YSYEKL. Deletions cut 1 base from V and 1 base from J, with 7 bases between. CDR3 sequence reads: CASSQGQVNTGELFF. CDR3 in DNA: TGCGCCAGCAGCCAAGGGCAGGTGAACACCGGGGAGCTGTTTTTT.

This sequence joins TRBV6-5 and TRBJ1-5; 7 nucleotides line up with TRBD1. Looked up from germline, CDR1 is MNHEY and CDR2 is SVGAGI. This CDR3 is 13 amino acids long. The V segment lost 6 bases and the J segment 6 bases; nucleotides outside the gene matches: 5. The CDR3 here is CASSPDRSQPQHF. CDR3 in DNA: TGTGCCAGCAGCCCGGACAGGTCTCAGCCCCAGCATTTT.

The chain is built from TRBV19 and TRBJ1-1, with 7 bases that match TRBD1. Looked up from germline, CDR1 is LNHDA and CDR2 is SQIVND (reference sequence). The CDR3 is made up of 14 amino acids. Trimming cost V 2 bases and J 5 bases; bases outside gene matches: 5. This CDR3 reads CASSITGVRTEAFF. The CDR3 DNA sequence: TGTGCCAGTAGTATAACAGGGGTGAGGACTGAAGCTTTCTTT.

V gene TRBV5-8 combines with J gene TRBJ1-1; unclear D gene. CDR1 and CDR2 from the germline V gene are SGHTS and YDEGEE. The CDR3 extends over 15 amino acids. V was cut by 4 bases and J by 0 bases, with 13 bases left in between. The CDR3 loop reads CASSRRPDLNTEAFF. The DNA for the CDR3 is TGTGCCAGCAGCCGGCGGCCTGATTTGAACACTGAAGCTTTCTTT. Full variable domain (remainder filled in from reference TRBV5-8 and TRBJ1-1): EAGVTQSPTHLIKTRGQQATLRCSPISGHTSVYWYQQALGLGLQFLLWYDEGEERNRGNFPPRFSGRQFPNYSSELNVNALELEDSALYLCASSRRPDLNTEAFFGQGTRLTVV.